This entry is about one T cell receptor beta chain. The antigen remains undetermined. Primers for the PCR totalled 60 Vbeta and 13 Jbeta. The assay was immunoSEQ multiplex PCR, and TCRdb's table has in-frame clones only and misses some. The table records under 200,000 clones, over 70% of them present only once. The sample originates from a study of cytomegalovirus exposure and HLA in healthy donors. The study, taken as a whole, reports: Three chains linked to CMV were shown in vitro to be specific for CMV antigens. Presence/absence comparisons presumed near-even sequencing depth among donors. The authors listed 164 TCR beta chains as cytomegalovirus-associated. Analysis performed later found more than 15,000 TCR beta sequences associated with HLA alleles at 0.05 false discovery rate.

CDR1 and CDR2 (germline): SGHVS, FNYEAQ. The V gene end was trimmed by 4 bases and the J gene end by 1 base; junction bases not matched to a gene: 17. This CDR3 spans 19 amino acids. Sequencing used PBMCs. The V and J genes are TRBV7-6 and TRBJ2-3, with TRBD1 identical over 7 bases. The source of this sequence is a man aged 18 to 30 in good health and CMV-seropositive. CDR3 sequence: CASSSRTWVSGTGTDTQYF. In DNA, the CDR3 is TGTGCCAGCAGCTCGCGAACTTGGGTCTCCGGGACAGGCACAGATACGCAGTATTTT.